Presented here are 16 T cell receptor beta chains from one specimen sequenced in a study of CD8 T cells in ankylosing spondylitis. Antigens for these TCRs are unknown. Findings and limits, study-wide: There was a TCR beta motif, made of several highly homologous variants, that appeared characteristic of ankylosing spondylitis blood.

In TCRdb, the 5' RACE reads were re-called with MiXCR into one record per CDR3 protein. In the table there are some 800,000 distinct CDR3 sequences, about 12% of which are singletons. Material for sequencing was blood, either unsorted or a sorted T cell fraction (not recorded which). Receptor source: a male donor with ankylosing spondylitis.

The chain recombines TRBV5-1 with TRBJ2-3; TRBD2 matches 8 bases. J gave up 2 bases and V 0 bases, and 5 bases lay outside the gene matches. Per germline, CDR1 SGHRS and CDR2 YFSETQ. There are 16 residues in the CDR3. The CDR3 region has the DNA TGCGCCAGCAGCTTGGATAGCGGGGCTTACACAGATACGCAGTATTTT. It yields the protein CASSLDSGAYTDTQYF.

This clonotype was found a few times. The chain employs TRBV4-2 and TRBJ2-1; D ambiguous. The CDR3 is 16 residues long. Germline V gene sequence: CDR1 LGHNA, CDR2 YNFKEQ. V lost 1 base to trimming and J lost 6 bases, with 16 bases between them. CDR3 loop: CASSQVASRGSNEQFF. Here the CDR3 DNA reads TGTGCCAGCAGCCAAGTGGCCAGCCGAGGCTCCAATGAGCAGTTCTTC.

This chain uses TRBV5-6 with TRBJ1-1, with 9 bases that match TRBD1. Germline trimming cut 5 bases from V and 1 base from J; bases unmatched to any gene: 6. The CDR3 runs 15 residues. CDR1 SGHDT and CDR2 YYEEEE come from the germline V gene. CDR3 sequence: CASSFTGGANTEAFF. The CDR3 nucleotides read TGTGCCAGCAGTTTCACAGGGGGCGCGAACACTGAAGCTTTCTTT.

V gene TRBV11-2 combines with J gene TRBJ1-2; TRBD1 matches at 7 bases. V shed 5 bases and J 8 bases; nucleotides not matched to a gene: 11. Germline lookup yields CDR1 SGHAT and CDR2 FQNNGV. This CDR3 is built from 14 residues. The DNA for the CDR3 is TGTGCCAGCAGCCGAACCGCCACAGGGGAGGGCTACACCTTC. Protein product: CASSRTATGEGYTF.

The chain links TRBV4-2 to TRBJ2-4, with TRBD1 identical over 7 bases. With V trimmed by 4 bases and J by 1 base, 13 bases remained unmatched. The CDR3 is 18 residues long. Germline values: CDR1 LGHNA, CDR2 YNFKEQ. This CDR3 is CASSPPRTGSGAKNIQYF. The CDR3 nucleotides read TGTGCCAGCAGCCCACCCAGGACAGGAAGTGGGGCCAAAAACATTCAGTACTTC.

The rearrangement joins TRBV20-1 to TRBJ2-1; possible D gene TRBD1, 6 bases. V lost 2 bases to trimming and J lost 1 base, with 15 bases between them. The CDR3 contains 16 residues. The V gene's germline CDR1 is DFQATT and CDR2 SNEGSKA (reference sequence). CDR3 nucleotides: TGCAGTGCTAGAAAACTGGGACATCGGTCCTACAATGAGCAGTTCTTC. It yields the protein CSARKLGHRSYNEQFF.

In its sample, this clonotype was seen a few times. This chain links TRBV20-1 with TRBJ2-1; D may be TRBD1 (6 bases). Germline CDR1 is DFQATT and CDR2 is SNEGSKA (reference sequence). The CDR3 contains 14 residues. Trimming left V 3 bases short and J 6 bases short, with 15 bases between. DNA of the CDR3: TGCAGTGCTAGTATCAGGGGTCGTGGCAATGAGCAGTTCTTC. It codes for CSASIRGRGNEQFF.

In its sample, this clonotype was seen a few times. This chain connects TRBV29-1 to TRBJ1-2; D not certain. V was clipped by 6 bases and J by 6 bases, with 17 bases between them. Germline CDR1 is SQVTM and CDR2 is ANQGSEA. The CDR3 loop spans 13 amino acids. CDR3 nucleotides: TGCAGCGTCGGCCCTACTGACGGGGATGGCTACACCTTC. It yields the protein CSVGPTDGDGYTF.

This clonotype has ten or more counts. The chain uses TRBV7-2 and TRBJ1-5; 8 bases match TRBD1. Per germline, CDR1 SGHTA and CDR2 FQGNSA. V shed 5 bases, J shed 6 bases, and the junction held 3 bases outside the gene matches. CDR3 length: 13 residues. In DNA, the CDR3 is TGTGCCAGCAGCCCAGGGGGCGGTCAGCCCCAGCATTTT. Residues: CASSPGGGQPQHF. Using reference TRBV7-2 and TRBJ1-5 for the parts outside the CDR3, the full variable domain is GAGVSQSPSNKVTEKGKDVELRCDPISGHTALYWYRQSLGQGLEFLIYFQGNSAPDKSGLPSDRFSAERTGGSVSTLTIQRTQQEDSAVYLCASSPGGGQPQHFGDGTRLSIL.

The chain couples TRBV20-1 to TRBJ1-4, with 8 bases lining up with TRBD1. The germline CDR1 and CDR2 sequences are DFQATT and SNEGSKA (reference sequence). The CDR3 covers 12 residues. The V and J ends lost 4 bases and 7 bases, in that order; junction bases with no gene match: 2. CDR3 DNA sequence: TGCAGTGCTACGACAGGGGTTGAAAAACTGTTTTTT. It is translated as CSATTGVEKLFF.

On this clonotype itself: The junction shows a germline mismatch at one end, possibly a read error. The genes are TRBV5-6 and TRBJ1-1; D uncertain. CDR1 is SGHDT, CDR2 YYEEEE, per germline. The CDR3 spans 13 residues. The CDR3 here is CAISPGLLSEAFF. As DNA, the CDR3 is TGTGCCATCAGCCCCGGGCTCCTGTCTGAAGCTTTCTTT. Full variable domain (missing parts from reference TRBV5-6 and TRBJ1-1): DAGVTQSPTHLIKTRGQQVTLRCSPKSGHDTVSWYQQALGQGPQFIFQYYEEEERQRGNFPDRFSGHQFPNYSSELNVNALLLGDSALYLCAISPGLLSEAFFGQGTRLTVV.

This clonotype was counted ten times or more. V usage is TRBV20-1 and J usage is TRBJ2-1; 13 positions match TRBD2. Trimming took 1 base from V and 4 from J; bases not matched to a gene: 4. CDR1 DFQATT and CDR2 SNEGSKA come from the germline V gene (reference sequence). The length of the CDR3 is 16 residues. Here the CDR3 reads CSARASGLAGYNEQFF. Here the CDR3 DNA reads TGCAGTGCTAGAGCGTCGGGACTAGCGGGATACAATGAGCAGTTCTTC.

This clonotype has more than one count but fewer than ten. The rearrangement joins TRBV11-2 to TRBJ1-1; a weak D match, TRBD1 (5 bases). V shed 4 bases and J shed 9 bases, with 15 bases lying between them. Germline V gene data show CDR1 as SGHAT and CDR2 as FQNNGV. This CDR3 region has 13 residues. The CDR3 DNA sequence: TGTGCCAGCAGCTCCCCCCGTGGGGGGAAAGCTTTCTTT. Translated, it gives CASSSPRGGKAFF.

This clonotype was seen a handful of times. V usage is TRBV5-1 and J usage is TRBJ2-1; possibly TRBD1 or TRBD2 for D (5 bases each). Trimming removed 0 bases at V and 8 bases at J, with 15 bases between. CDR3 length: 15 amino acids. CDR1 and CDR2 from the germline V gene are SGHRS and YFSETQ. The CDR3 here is CASSLGPGRVDEQFF. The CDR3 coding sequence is TGCGCCAGCAGCTTGGGTCCAGGGAGAGTCGATGAGCAGTTCTTC.

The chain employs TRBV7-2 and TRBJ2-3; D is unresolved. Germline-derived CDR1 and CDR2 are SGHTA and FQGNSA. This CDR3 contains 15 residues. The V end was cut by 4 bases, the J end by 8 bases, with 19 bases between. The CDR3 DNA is TGTGCCAGCAGCTCGTTTAATAGGGTTAGGGTTACGCAGTATTTT. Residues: CASSSFNRVRVTQYF.

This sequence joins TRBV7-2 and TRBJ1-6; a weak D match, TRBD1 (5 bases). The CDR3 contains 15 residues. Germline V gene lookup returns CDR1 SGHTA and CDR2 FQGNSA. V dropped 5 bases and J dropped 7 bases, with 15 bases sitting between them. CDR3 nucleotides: TGTGCCAGCAGCCGGAGCACACAGGAAAATTCACCCCTCCACTTT. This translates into CASSRSTQENSPLHF.